This T cell receptor (beta chain) was observed in a study of cytomegalovirus exposure and HLA in healthy donors. Study-wide background: Clustering assigned around 77% of the approximately 400 genotyped donors to the Caucasian-associated ancestry cluster.

In its sample, this clone was seen a few times. Its antigen is as yet unknown. Primers: 60 Vbeta forward and 13 Jbeta reverse. TCRdb's table, derived via immunoSEQ multiplex PCR, lists solely in-frame clones and lacks some. The table includes roughly 140,000 clones, over 8% detected once. Whole-study results and caveats: In vitro experiments confirmed that three CMV-associated chains were specific for CMV antigens.

Trimming pared 4 bases from V and 1 base from J, leaving 10 bases between. This CDR3 is built from 14 residues. Germline-derived CDR1 and CDR2 are SNHLY and FYNNEI. The material sequenced was PBMCs. The sequence came from a male donor in good health and CMV-seronegative. The chain joins TRBV2 to TRBJ1-1; TRBD1 might be the D (5 bases). The CDR3 DNA sequence: TGTGCCAGCAGTGTCTGGAGGGGGAACACTGAAGCTTTCTTT. It is translated as CASSVWRGNTEAFF.